This entry lists 25 T cell receptor beta chains sequenced from one sample in a study of cytomegalovirus exposure and HLA in healthy donors. The PCR was carried out with 60 Vbeta primers and 13 Jbeta primers. The table came from immunoSEQ multiplex PCR; TCRdb's copy has only in-frame clones and leaves some out. Here the sample spans 90,000 or so clones, 82% being singletons. The sequenced material came from PBMCs. These receptors were collected from a man younger than 40 in good health and CMV-seropositive.

The chain uses TRBV18 and TRBJ1-1; D may be TRBD1 (6 bases). The length of the CDR3 is 14 residues. Germline V CDR1 and CDR2: KGHSH, LQKENI. V gave up 7 bases and J gave up 2 bases, with 14 bases separating them. As DNA, the CDR3 is TGTGCCAGCTTTCCGGACAGCCTTAACACTGAAGCTTTCTTT. This gives the protein CASFPDSLNTEAFF.

This chain uses TRBV25-1 with TRBJ2-5; 9 nucleotides agree with TRBD1. Judging by the DNA end, TRBJ2-7 fits better; the J call may be wrong. The CDR3 is 16 amino acids. The germline CDR1 and CDR2 sequences are MGHDK and SYGVNS. CDR3 sequence (DNA): TGTGCCAGCAGTATTTTCGTGGGACAGGGCTCTTACGAGCAGTACTTC. This sequence encodes CASSIFVGQGSYEQYF.

This clone was seen just once. The chain uses TRBV5-1 and TRBJ2-4, with D maybe TRBD1 (8 bases). Between the trimmed V and J ends, which lost 2 bases and 6 bases, there was a span of 15 bases. The germline CDR1 and CDR2 sequences are SGHRS and YFSETQ. The length of the CDR3 is 15 residues. CDR3 DNA sequence: TGCGCCAGCAGCTTAGGGGGGGACAGGCTAAACATTCAGTACTTC. This encodes CASSLGGDRLNIQYF. The entire variable domain, with the rest obtained from reference TRBV5-1 and TRBJ2-4, is as follows: KAGVTQTPRYLIKTRGQQVTLSCSPISGHRSVSWYQQTPGQGLQFLFEYFSETQRNKGNFPGRFSGRQFSNSRSEMNVSTLELGDSALYLCASSLGGDRLNIQYFGAGTRLSVL.

This clone was recorded only once. J is TRBJ2-3 and V is TRBV28; D unclear. CDR1 and CDR2 (germline): MDHEN, SYDVKM. The V and J ends lost 4 bases and 0 bases respectively, with 11 bases between them. The CDR3 has 15 amino acids. The chain's CDR3 is CASSWSQTSTDTQYF. Here the CDR3 DNA reads TGTGCCAGCAGTTGGTCGCAGACTAGCACAGATACGCAGTATTTT. The whole variable domain, remainder taken from reference TRBV28 and TRBJ2-3, is DVKVTQSSRYLVKRTGEKVFLECVQDMDHENMFWYRQDPGLGLRLIYFSYDVKMKEKGDIPEGYSVSREKKERFSLILESASTNQTSMYLCASSWSQTSTDTQYFGPGTRLTVL.

V gene TRBV7-2 combines with J gene TRBJ2-3; the match to TRBD2 covers 16 bases. There are 18 residues in the CDR3. J gave up 4 bases and V 3 bases, and 7 bases lay outside the gene matches. CDR1 and CDR2 (germline): SGHTA, FQGNSA. CDR3 coding DNA: TGTGCCAGCAGCTTCCGGGGACTAGCGGGAGGGCTATCAGATACGCAGTATTTT. Translation gives CASSFRGLAGGLSDTQYF. Drawing the rest from reference TRBV7-2 and TRBJ2-3, the complete variable domain is GAGVSQSPSNKVTEKGKDVELRCDPISGHTALYWYRQSLGQGLEFLIYFQGNSAPDKSGLPSDRFSAERTGGSVSTLTIQRTQQEDSAVYLCASSFRGLAGGLSDTQYFGPGTRLTVL.

The chain couples TRBV10-3 to TRBJ1-5, with D tentatively TRBD1 (5 bases). This CDR3 has 16 amino acids. Germline CDR1 is ENHRY and CDR2 is SYGVKD. Deletions cut 2 bases from V and 7 bases from J, with 18 bases between. The DNA of the CDR3 is TGTGCCATCAGTGAGCCTCGGCAGGGTAAAGACCAGCCCCAGCATTTT. It yields the protein CAISEPRQGKDQPQHF.

The chain employs TRBV30 and TRBJ2-7; D may be TRBD2 (6 bases). V was shortened by 3 bases and J by 1 base, with 16 bases between the two germline ends. Germline V CDR1 and CDR2: GTSNPN, SVGIG (reference sequence). CDR3 length equals 15 residues. The CDR3 reads CAWRGAGSGSYEQYF. CDR3 nucleotide sequence: TGTGCCTGGAGGGGAGCCGGGAGTGGTTCCTACGAGCAGTACTTC.

The rearrangement links TRBV10-3 to TRBJ1-1; 7 bases line up with TRBD1. The CDR3 covers 14 residues. V lost 4 bases to trimming and J lost 10 bases; unmatched junction nucleotides: 12. Germline V gene data show CDR1 as ENHRY and CDR2 as SYGVKD. CDR3 sequence reads: CAISVDRAQRTAFF. The CDR3 DNA reads as TGTGCCATCAGTGTCGACAGGGCCCAACGGACAGCTTTCTTT.

This rearrangement joins TRBV19 to TRBJ2-1; TRBD2 matches 10 bases. This CDR3 contains 16 residues. After removal of 5 bases from V and 3 bases from J, the junction contained 7 bases not matched to a gene. Germline V lookup: CDR1 LNHDA, CDR2 SQIVND (reference sequence). The CDR3 spells CASSWRASGSYNEQFF. The CDR3 bases are TGTGCCAGTAGTTGGAGGGCTAGCGGGAGCTACAATGAGCAGTTCTTC.

The chain carries TRBV4-2 and TRBJ2-7; TRBD1 might be the D (6 bases). The CDR3 runs to 15 residues. Trimming stripped 0 bases from V and 2 bases from J, with 11 bases between. Germline CDR1 LGHNA, CDR2 YNFKEQ. The CDR3 DNA reads TGTGCCAGCAGCCAAGAATCCACAGGGACCTACGAGCAGTACTTC. Residues: CASSQESTGTYEQYF.

DNA for the CDR3: TGTGCCAGCAGCCTACCGACACCCCCCTACGAGCAGTACTTC. It specifies CASSLPTPPYEQYF. V gene TRBV6-5 combines with J gene TRBJ2-7; D is unclear. The CDR3 is 14 amino acids. The V gene's germline CDR1 is MNHEY and CDR2 SVGAGI. V dropped 6 bases and J dropped 2 bases, with 14 bases sitting between them.

The V call is TRBV2, the J call TRBJ2-7; 10 bases fit TRBD1. The junction had 8 bases not matched to a gene; V was cut back by 5 bases and J by 7 bases. This CDR3 is built from 14 residues. Germline V gene data show CDR1 as SNHLY and CDR2 as FYNNEI. The CDR3 sequence: CASSPGQGSWEQYF. The DNA for the CDR3 is TGTGCCAGCAGTCCGGGACAGGGGAGTTGGGAGCAGTACTTC. Full variable domain (missing parts from reference TRBV2 and TRBJ2-7): EPEVTQTPSHQVTQMGQEVILRCVPISNHLYFYWYRQILGQKVEFLVSFYNNEISEKSEIFDDQFSVERPDGSNFTLKIRSTKLEDSAMYFCASSPGQGSWEQYFGPGTRLTVT.

The chain joins TRBV6-1 to TRBJ2-7, with D possibly TRBD2 on 5 matching bases. CDR1 and CDR2 from the germline V gene are MNHNS and SASEGT. The CDR3 has 15 residues. The V and J ends lost 4 bases and 2 bases respectively, with 15 bases between them. The CDR3 spells CASSAGVTAPYEQYF. CDR3 nucleotides: TGTGCCAGCAGTGCCGGGGTAACTGCACCCTACGAGCAGTACTTC.

CDR3 sequence reads: CASSKALLSRYNQPQHF. As DNA, the CDR3 is TGTGCCAGCAGCAAAGCGCTTTTGTCACGGTACAATCAGCCCCAGCATTTT. This chain links TRBV21-1 with TRBJ1-5. TRBV21-1 is flagged as a pseudogene. This CDR3 comprises 17 residues.

The chain couples TRBV10-2 to TRBJ2-7; tentative D call: TRBD2 (6 bases). Trimming took 4 bases from V and 6 from J, leaving 16 bases between them. The CDR3 is 14 amino acids. Germline V gives CDR1 WSHSY, CDR2 SAAADI. The CDR3 nucleotides are TGCGCCAGCAGTGCTTATGGGCGGGATGGCGAGCAGTACTTC. It is translated as CASSAYGRDGEQYF.

This chain joins TRBV30 and TRBJ1-5; no definite D call. This CDR3 spans 15 amino acids. Trimming took 5 bases from V and 5 from J, leaving 19 bases between them. Germline CDR1 is GTSNPN and CDR2 is SVGIG (reference sequence). The CDR3 DNA reads as TGTGCCTGGGCTCTACCGGGGAGGGCCGATCAGCCCCAGCATTTT. It translates to CAWALPGRADQPQHF.

The chain combines TRBV2 with TRBJ2-2, with 11 positions matching TRBD2. Germline lookup yields CDR1 SNHLY and CDR2 FYNNEI. V lost 4 bases, J lost 6 bases, and 10 bases stayed unmatched. This CDR3 has 17 residues. The CDR3 DNA sequence: TGTGCCAGCAGTGCCCTAAAACTAGCGGGAGAGGCCGGGGAGCTGTTTTTT. Its protein is CASSALKLAGEAGELFF. The full variable domain, in which reference TRBV2 and TRBJ2-2 provide the parts outside the CDR3, is EPEVTQTPSHQVTQMGQEVILRCVPISNHLYFYWYRQILGQKVEFLVSFYNNEISEKSEIFDDQFSVERPDGSNFTLKIRSTKLEDSAMYFCASSALKLAGEAGELFFGEGSRLTVL.

The chain combines TRBV11-3 with TRBJ2-6, with D perhaps TRBD1 (5 bases). The germline V gene has CDR1 SGHNT and CDR2 YENEEA. The CDR3 spans 17 residues. Trimming pared 5 bases from V and 0 bases from J, leaving 14 bases between. CDR3: CASSPGILNSGANVLTF. The CDR3 coding sequence is TGTGCCAGCAGCCCAGGGATACTAAACTCTGGGGCCAACGTCCTGACTTTC.

V is TRBV2 and J is TRBJ2-1, with a possible D match to TRBD2 (6 bases). This CDR3 comprises 14 residues. The germline CDR1 and CDR2 sequences are SNHLY and FYNNEI. V lost 6 bases and J lost 5, with 14 bases in between. CDR3 in amino acids: CASRRRGSNNEQFF. CDR3 DNA sequence: TGTGCCAGCAGAAGACGGGGGTCCAACAATGAGCAGTTCTTC.

This rearrangement joins TRBV7-9 to TRBJ2-3; TRBD2 aligns across 8 bases. The CDR3 length is 16 residues. J gave up 3 bases and V 5 bases, and 10 bases lay outside the gene matches. Germline assignment: CDR1 SEHNR and CDR2 FQNEAQ (reference sequence). The CDR3 spells CASSPGLAVLTDTQYF. CDR3 nucleotides: TGTGCCAGCAGCCCCGGACTAGCAGTACTTACAGATACGCAGTATTTT.

The gene calls are TRBV6-5 and TRBJ1-5; 11 bases are a match to TRBD1. With 6 bases clipped from V and 6 bases from J, the junction kept 7 bases outside the gene matches. This CDR3 contains 15 residues. Germline V CDR1 and CDR2: MNHEY, SVGAGI. The CDR3 spells CASRSGQGAGQPQHF. The DNA of the CDR3 is TGTGCCAGCAGAAGCGGACAGGGGGCCGGTCAGCCCCAGCATTTT.

The chain links TRBV10-2 to TRBJ2-2; D perhaps matches TRBD2 (5 bases). Trimming left V 8 bases short and J 5 bases short, with 15 bases between. The germline CDR1 and CDR2 sequences are WSHSY and SAAADI. CDR3 length: 14 amino acids. The CDR3 coding sequence is TGCGCCAGCTCGGGGAGTAGCGTTACCGGGGAGCTGTTTTTT. Translation gives CASSGSSVTGELFF.

The V call is TRBV27, the J call TRBJ1-6; possible D gene TRBD1, 5 bases. Trimming took off 5 bases at V and 7 bases at J, with 12 bases between the two ends. Germline CDR1 and CDR2: MNHEY and SMNVEV (reference sequence). The CDR3 sequence is 14 residues long. The CDR3 nucleotides read TGTGCCAGCAGTCGGGGGGTCTCAAATTCACCCCTCCACTTT. This translates into CASSRGVSNSPLHF.

The genes are TRBV27 and TRBJ2-1, with 10 bases matching TRBD2. The CDR3 contains 15 residues. Germline V CDR1 and CDR2: MNHEY, SMNVEV (reference sequence). Trimming took 2 bases from V and 8 from J; bases not matched to a gene: 6. DNA of the CDR3: TGTGCCAGCAGTTTAATGGCTAGCGGGAGCTATGAGCAGTTCTTC. Translated: CASSLMASGSYEQFF.

The chain recombines TRBV5-1 with TRBJ2-1; 9 bases match TRBD2. Unmatched junction bases numbered 10, after V lost 4 bases and J lost 8 bases. Germline CDR1 SGHRS, CDR2 YFSETQ. The CDR3 loop spans 15 amino acids. The DNA for the CDR3 is TGCGCCAGCAGCCGGGGCGCGGGAGGGGGCGATGAGCAGTTCTTC. Translation gives CASSRGAGGGDEQFF. The variable domain in full, with the rest retrieved from reference TRBV5-1 and TRBJ2-1, is KAGVTQTPRYLIKTRGQQVTLSCSPISGHRSVSWYQQTPGQGLQFLFEYFSETQRNKGNFPGRFSGRQFSNSRSEMNVSTLELGDSALYLCASSRGAGGGDEQFFGPGTRLTVL.